This passage covers 19 T cell receptor beta chains from one sample sequenced in a study of CD8 T cells in ankylosing spondylitis (dated by TCRdb to about 2017). The protocol used for the library was 5' RACE. Sequencing was carried out with an Illumina HiSeq 2500. TCRdb reprocessed the public reads (quality trimming at Q25 with fastp, clone calling with MiXCR) and kept in-frame beta chains. For every CDR3 protein sequence, its rows merge into one entry that carries the most common genes and DNA. The sample profile shows 250,000 to 350,000 distinct CDR3 sequences; around 21% of them were found once. The top ten clonotypes cover about 4% of the sample. Sequenced: blood, either unsorted or a sorted T cell fraction (not recorded which). The receptors were sampled from a female donor with ankylosing spondylitis or in good health (not recorded which).

The rearrangement joins TRBV7-2 to TRBJ2-7; the match to TRBD2 covers 7 bases. The trim removed 4 bases at V and 2 bases at J, leaving 2 bases unmatched. The CDR3 consists of 13 residues. CDR1 SGHTA and CDR2 FQGNSA come from the germline V gene. The DNA for the CDR3 is TGTGCCAGCAGCTGGAGCGGGGCCTACGAGCAGTACTTC. Translation: CASSWSGAYEQYF.

The chain uses TRBV20-1 and TRBJ2-4; D is unclear. The V end was cut by 3 bases, the J end by 7 bases, with 10 bases between. Germline lookup yields CDR1 DFQATT and CDR2 SNEGSKA (reference sequence). The CDR3 is 12 residues long. The DNA for the CDR3 is TGCAGTGCTAGTAATGCCAGGAACATTCAGTACTTC. Residues: CSASNARNIQYF.

This clonotype was counted a few times. The germline gene is not matched at one end of the junction; a read error may be the cause. The chain uses TRBV28 and TRBJ2-1; a weak D match, TRBD2 (6 bases). Germline V gene lookup returns CDR1 MDHEN and CDR2 SYDVKM. CDR3 length: 12 amino acids. The CDR3, as DNA: TGTGCCAGCAGTTTAGGGACTCTCGGTCAGATCTTC. This codes for CASSLGTLGQIF. The full variable domain, rest sourced from reference TRBV28 and TRBJ2-1, is DVKVTQSSRYLVKRTGEKVFLECVQDMDHENMFWYRQDPGLGLRLIYFSYDVKMKEKGDIPEGYSVSREKKERFSLILESASTNQTSMYLCASSLGTLGQIFGPGTRLTVL.

This clonotype has more than one count but fewer than ten. The chain couples TRBV5-1 to TRBJ2-2; D uncertain. The CDR3 length is 13 residues. The ends were cut back, 0 bases at V and 8 bases at J, with 8 bases in the middle. Germline V gives CDR1 SGHRS, CDR2 YFSETQ. CDR3 nucleotide sequence: TGCGCCAGCAGCTTGGTTCAGACTGGGGAGCTGTTTTTT. Translated, it gives CASSLVQTGELFF.

The chain couples TRBV5-6 to TRBJ2-3, with unresolved D. The CDR3 is 13 amino acids. V was trimmed by 0 bases and J by 4 bases, leaving 6 bases between them. Germline-derived CDR1 and CDR2 are SGHDT and YYEEEE. CDR3 in DNA: TGTGCCAGCAGCTTGGCGAAGTCAGATACGCAGTATTTT. It codes for CASSLAKSDTQYF.

The chain is built from TRBV27 and TRBJ2-6; D unresolved. Germline assignment: CDR1 MNHEY and CDR2 SMNVEV (reference sequence). The CDR3 is 18 residues long. V lost 2 bases to trimming and J lost 3 bases, with 17 bases between them. CDR3 region: CASSLKRANPGGANVLTF. DNA of the CDR3: TGTGCCAGCAGTTTAAAGCGCGCAAACCCCGGTGGGGCCAACGTCCTGACTTTC.

The chain recombines TRBV12-3 or TRBV12-4 with TRBJ1-2; TRBD1 matches 9 bases. The trim removed 11 bases at V and 6 bases at J, leaving 10 bases unmatched. This CDR3 has 13 amino acids. The CDR3 DNA sequence: TGTGCCCGACCGACAGGGGGGAAGGATGGCTACACCTTC. It yields the protein CARPTGGKDGYTF.

The V gene is TRBV6-1, the J gene TRBJ1-6, with TRBD1 as a possible D gene (5 bases). Trimming cost V 6 bases and J 11 bases, with 20 bases left between them. CDR1 is MNHNS, CDR2 SASEGT, per germline. The CDR3 sequence is 15 residues long. CDR3 sequence (DNA): TGTGCCAGCAGCCGGATAGGGACGGCGGATCCACCCCTCCACTTT. Amino acid sequence: CASSRIGTADPPLHF.

CDR3 residues: CASSPRPDLTHGYTF. The CDR3 DNA follows: TGTGCCAGCAGCCCCCGCCCGGACCTTACTCATGGCTACACCTTC. The V gene is TRBV9, the J gene TRBJ1-2; D unresolved. Germline CDR1 SGDLS, CDR2 YYNGEE. This CDR3 comprises 15 residues. Trimming stripped 4 bases from V and 6 bases from J, with 19 bases between.

As regards this clonotype: A read error may explain this, as a much larger clone is one base away. As the CDR3 is not closed by the conserved phenylalanine or tryptophan, this likely results from a read error. The chain employs TRBV29-1 and TRBJ2-7, with D maybe TRBD2 (5 bases). The V end lost 4 bases, the J end lost 2 bases, and 9 bases lay between the germline ends. CDR3 size: 12 residues. Germline assignment: CDR1 SQVTM and CDR2 ANQGSEA. The CDR3 loop reads CSVGTYPYEQYL. The CDR3 bases are TGCAGCGTTGGGACTTACCCCTACGAGCAGTACCTC.

This clonotype was observed a handful of times. The J gene is TRBJ2-1, the V gene TRBV2; possible D gene TRBD2, 6 bases. The CDR3 length is 15 residues. Germline V gene data show CDR1 as SNHLY and CDR2 as FYNNEI. The germline V and J ends were trimmed by 6 bases and 4 bases, with 16 bases remaining between them. CDR3 nucleotide sequence: TGTGCCAGCAGGGGGGAGGTTGCGGGATACAATGAGCAGTTCTTC. It specifies CASRGEVAGYNEQFF.

This rearrangement joins TRBV19 to TRBJ2-6; no definite D call. The CDR3 is 12 residues long. Trimming shortened V by 3 bases and J by 6 bases, and 3 bases separated the two germline ends. The V gene's germline CDR1 is LNHDA and CDR2 SQIVND (reference sequence). For the CDR3, the DNA is TGTGCCAGTAGTATGCAGGCCAACGTCCTGACTTTC. The encoded protein is CASSMQANVLTF. Full variable domain (rest looked up from reference TRBV19 and TRBJ2-6): DGGITQSPKYLFRKEGQNVTLSCEQNLNHDAMYWYRQDPGQGLRLIYYSQIVNDFQKGDIAEGYSVSREKKESFPLTVTSAQKNPTAFYLCASSMQANVLTFGAGSRLTVL.

The table lists this clonotype with a few counts. The genes are TRBV5-1 and TRBJ2-7, with a possible D match to TRBD1 (5 bases). Trimming removed 0 bases at V and 2 bases at J, with 12 bases between. There are 15 residues in the CDR3. Germline V CDR1 and CDR2: SGHRS, YFSETQ. The DNA for the CDR3 is TGCGCCAGCAGCTTGGACAGGACATTAACCTACGAGCAGTACTTC. It encodes CASSLDRTLTYEQYF.

This chain connects TRBV20-1 to TRBJ1-4; possibly TRBD1 for D (5 bases). The CDR3 has 11 residues. Per germline, CDR1 DFQATT and CDR2 SNEGSKA (reference sequence). V shed 2 bases and J shed 7 bases, with 5 bases lying between them. The CDR3 here is CSARQGEKLFF. CDR3 bases: TGCAGTGCTAGACAGGGTGAAAAACTGTTTTTT.

The CDR3, as DNA: TGTGCCAGCAGTTACTCGGGGGAAGAGACCCAGTACTTC. It encodes CASSYSGEETQYF. The genes are TRBV6-5 and TRBJ2-5; D may correspond to TRBD1 or TRBD2 (5 bases each). The germline V gene has CDR1 MNHEY and CDR2 SVGAGI. The CDR3 extends over 13 amino acids. V was trimmed by 0 bases and J by 3 bases, leaving 5 bases between them.

Here the CDR3 reads CASTLQDVYNEQFF. For the CDR3, the DNA is TGTGCCAGCACCCTTCAAGACGTCTACAATGAGCAGTTCTTC. The rearrangement links TRBV12-3 or TRBV12-4 to TRBJ2-1; D unclear. V was shortened by 7 bases and J by 3 bases, with 13 bases between the two germline ends. The CDR3 totals 14 residues.

The chain links TRBV4-3 to TRBJ1-1, with D maybe TRBD1 (6 bases). Trimming shortened V by 1 base and J by 1 base, and 10 bases separated the two germline ends. Germline V CDR1 and CDR2: LGHNA, YSLEER. This CDR3 region has 15 residues. CDR3 region: CASSQGGAGNTEAFF. CDR3 nucleotides: TGCGCCAGCAGCCAAGGGGGGGCAGGGAACACTGAAGCTTTCTTT.

The chain carries TRBV2 and TRBJ1-2; D gene uncertain. Per the germline V gene, CDR1 is SNHLY and CDR2 is FYNNEI. Trimming stripped 1 base from V and 7 bases from J, with 16 bases between. The CDR3 contains 15 residues. The CDR3 region has the DNA TGTGCCAGCAGTGAAGTGGGGTCAAGCGGAGTTGGCTACACCTTC. As protein: CASSEVGSSGVGYTF.

With regard to this clonotype: A read error may be the cause here, since a much bigger clone is one base away. The chain couples TRBV12-3 or TRBV12-4 to TRBJ2-1, with 13 positions matching TRBD2. This CDR3 has 15 amino acids. With 7 bases clipped from V and 8 bases from J, the junction kept 8 bases outside the gene matches. The CDR3 nucleotides are TGTGCCAGCATTCCAACTAGCGGGAGGGTCGATGAGCAGTTCTTC. Residues: CASIPTSGRVDEQFF.